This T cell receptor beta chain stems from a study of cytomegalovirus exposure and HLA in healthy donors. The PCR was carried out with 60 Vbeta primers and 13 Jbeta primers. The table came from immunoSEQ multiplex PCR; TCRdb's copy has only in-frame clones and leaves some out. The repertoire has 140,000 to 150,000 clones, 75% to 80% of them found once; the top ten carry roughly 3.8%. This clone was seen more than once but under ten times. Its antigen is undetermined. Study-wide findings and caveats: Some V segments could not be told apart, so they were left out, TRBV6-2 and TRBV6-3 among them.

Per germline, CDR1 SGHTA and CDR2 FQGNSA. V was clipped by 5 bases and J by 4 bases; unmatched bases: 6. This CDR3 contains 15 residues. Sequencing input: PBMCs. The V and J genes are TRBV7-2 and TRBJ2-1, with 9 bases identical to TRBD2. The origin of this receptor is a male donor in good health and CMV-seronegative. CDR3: CASSPAGGGYNEQFF. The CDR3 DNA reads TGTGCCAGCAGCCCCGCGGGAGGGGGTTACAATGAGCAGTTCTTC.